What follows is one T cell receptor beta chain and its context. These data come from a study of monozygotic twins with inflammatory bowel disease. For each CDR3 protein, TCRdb gives one entry from its re-call of the 5' RACE reads, without DNA. Its clone listing holds 310,000 or so distinct CDR3 sequences. The sample taken for sequencing was blood. The source of this sequence is a human donor with ulcerative colitis or Crohn's disease, or a healthy co-twin of an affected twin (not recorded which).

The CDR3 loop is CASSPNGQGGEAFF. This chain joins TRBV6-6 and TRBJ1-1; TCRdb's assignment of TRBD1 cannot be checked, as there is no DNA. CDR1 MNHNY and CDR2 SVGAGI come from the germline V gene (reference sequence). The CDR3 consists of 14 residues.